The clone carrying this T cell receptor beta chain was observed many times. The data are from a study of T cells in Graves' hyperthyroidism and ophthalmopathy. Amplification targeted TCR beta CDR3 regions from RNA transcripts. The HTBI set primed first-round TCR CDR3 RT-PCR. Via MiXCR, TCRdb re-called the multiplex PCR reads, giving one row per CDR3 protein. The sample lists 450,000 to 700,000 distinct CDR3 sequences, approximately 44% occurring once. The CDR3 runs to 13 residues. V dropped 5 bases and J dropped 0 bases, with 7 bases sitting between them. The germline gives CDR1 SGHAT, CDR2 FQNNGV. The chain joins TRBV11-2 to TRBJ1-1, with D unclear. Source material: peripheral blood or thyroid tissue (not recorded which). The receptor comes from an adult woman with Graves' disease, either hyperthyroidism or ophthalmopathy (not recorded which). CDR3 sequence: CASSVIMNTEAFF. The CDR3 DNA follows: TGTGCCAGCAGCGTTATAATGAACACTGAAGCTTTCTTT. Supplemented by reference TRBV11-2 and TRBJ1-1, the full variable domain reads EAGVAQSPRYKIIEKRQSVAFWCNPISGHATLYWYQQILGQGPKLLIQFQNNGVVDDSQLPKDRFSAERLKGVDSTLKIQPAKLEDSAVYLCASSVIMNTEAFFGQGTRLTVV.